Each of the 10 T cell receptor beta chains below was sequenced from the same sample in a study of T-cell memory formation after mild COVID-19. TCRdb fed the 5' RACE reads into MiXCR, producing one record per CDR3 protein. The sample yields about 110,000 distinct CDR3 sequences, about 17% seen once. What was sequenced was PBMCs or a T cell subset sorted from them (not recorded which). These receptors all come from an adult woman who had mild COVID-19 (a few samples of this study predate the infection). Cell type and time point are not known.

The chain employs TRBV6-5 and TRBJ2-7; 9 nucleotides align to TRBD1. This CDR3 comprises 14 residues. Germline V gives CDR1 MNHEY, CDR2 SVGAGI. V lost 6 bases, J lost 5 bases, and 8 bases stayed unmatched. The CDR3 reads CASRGTGYPHEQYF. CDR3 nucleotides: TGTGCCAGCAGGGGGACAGGGTACCCCCACGAGCAGTACTTC.

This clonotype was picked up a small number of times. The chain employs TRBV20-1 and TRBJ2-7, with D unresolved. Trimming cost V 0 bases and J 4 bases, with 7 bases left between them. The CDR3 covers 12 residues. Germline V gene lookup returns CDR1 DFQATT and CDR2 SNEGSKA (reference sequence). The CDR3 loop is CSARDRRYEQYF. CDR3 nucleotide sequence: TGCAGTGCTAGAGACCGGAGATACGAGCAGTACTTC.

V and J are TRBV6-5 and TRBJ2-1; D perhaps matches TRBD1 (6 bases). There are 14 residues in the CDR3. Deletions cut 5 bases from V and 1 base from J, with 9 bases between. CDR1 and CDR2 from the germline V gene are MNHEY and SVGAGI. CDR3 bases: TGTGCCAGCAGTGCAGGACAGTCCTACAATGAGCAGTTCTTC. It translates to CASSAGQSYNEQFF.

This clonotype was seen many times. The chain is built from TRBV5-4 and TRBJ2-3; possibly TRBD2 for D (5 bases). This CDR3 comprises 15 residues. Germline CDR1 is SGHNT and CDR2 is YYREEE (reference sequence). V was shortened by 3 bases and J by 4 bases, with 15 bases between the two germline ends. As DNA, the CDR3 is TGTGCCAGCAGCTCCGAGGGCCCTGGGGCAGATACGCAGTATTTT. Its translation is CASSSEGPGADTQYF.

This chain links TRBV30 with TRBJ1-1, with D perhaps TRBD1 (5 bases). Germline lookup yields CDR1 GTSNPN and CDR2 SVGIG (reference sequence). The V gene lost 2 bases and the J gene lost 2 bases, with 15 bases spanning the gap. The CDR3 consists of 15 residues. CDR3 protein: CAWSTLGTRNTEAFF. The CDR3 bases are TGTGCCTGGAGTACCCTCGGGACTCGTAACACTGAAGCTTTCTTT.

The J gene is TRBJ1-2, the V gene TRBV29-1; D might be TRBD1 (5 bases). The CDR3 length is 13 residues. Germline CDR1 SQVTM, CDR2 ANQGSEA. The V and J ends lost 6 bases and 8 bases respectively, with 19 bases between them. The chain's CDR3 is CSVGSDSLGGYTF. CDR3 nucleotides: TGCAGCGTCGGCAGTGACAGCTTAGGAGGCTACACCTTC. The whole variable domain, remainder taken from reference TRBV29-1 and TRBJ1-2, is SAVISQKPSRDICQRGTSLTIQCQVDSQVTMMFWYRQQPGQSLTLIATANQGSEATYESGFVIDKFPISRPNLTFSTLTVSNMSPEDSSIYLCSVGSDSLGGYTFGSGTRLTVV.

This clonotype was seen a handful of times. CDR3 in amino acids: CASTSTGPEAFF. CDR3 nucleotide sequence: TGTGCCAGCACCTCTACAGGGCCTGAAGCTTTCTTT. V and J are TRBV11-3 and TRBJ1-1; D possibly corresponds to TRBD1 (6 bases). This CDR3 comprises 12 residues. Trimming removed 7 bases from V and 6 bases from J, with 12 bases in between. The V gene's germline CDR1 is SGHNT and CDR2 YENEEA.

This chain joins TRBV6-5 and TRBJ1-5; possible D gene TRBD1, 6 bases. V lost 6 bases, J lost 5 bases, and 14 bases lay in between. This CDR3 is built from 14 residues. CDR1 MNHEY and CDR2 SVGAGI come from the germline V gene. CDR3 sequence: CASRHRDKYQPQHF. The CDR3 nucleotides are TGTGCCAGCAGGCACCGGGACAAATATCAGCCCCAGCATTTT.

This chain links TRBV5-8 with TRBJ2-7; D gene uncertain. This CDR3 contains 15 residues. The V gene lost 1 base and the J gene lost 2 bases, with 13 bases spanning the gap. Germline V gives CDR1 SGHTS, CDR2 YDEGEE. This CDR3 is CASSLKSRRAYEQYF. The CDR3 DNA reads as TGTGCCAGCAGCTTGAAGAGCAGGAGAGCCTACGAGCAGTACTTC.

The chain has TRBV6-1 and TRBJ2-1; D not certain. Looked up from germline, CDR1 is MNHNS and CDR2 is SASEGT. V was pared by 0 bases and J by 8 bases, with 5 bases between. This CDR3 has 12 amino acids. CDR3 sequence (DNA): TGTGCCAGCAGTGAAGCGCTGGATGAGCAGTTCTTC. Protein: CASSEALDEQFF.